This paragraph covers one T cell receptor (beta chain) sequence. The CDR3 sequence is 15 residues long. This specimen comes from a study of OX40 agonist ivuxolimab in advanced cancers. Across the study: The study gave patients intravenous ivuxolimab at 0.01 to 10 mg/kg every 2 weeks.

The repertoire was sequenced with immunoSEQ multiplex PCR; TCRdb's copy has only in-frame clones and lacks some. The sample yields about 88,000 clones, approximately 85% seen once. The sequence derives from an adult with an advanced solid tumor such as melanoma, head and neck, liver or kidney cancer. Sequencing was performed on CD4+ or CD8+ T cells sorted from blood, taken in a trial of the OX40 agonist ivuxolimab. This chain connects TRBV21-1 to TRBJ2-2; the table's D call, TRBD1, was not checked against the DNA. TRBV21-1 is marked as a pseudogene. The CDR3 is CASSKGQEETGELFF. CDR3 nucleotides: TGTGCCAGCAGCAAAGGACAGGAGGAGACCGGGGAGCTGTTTTTT.